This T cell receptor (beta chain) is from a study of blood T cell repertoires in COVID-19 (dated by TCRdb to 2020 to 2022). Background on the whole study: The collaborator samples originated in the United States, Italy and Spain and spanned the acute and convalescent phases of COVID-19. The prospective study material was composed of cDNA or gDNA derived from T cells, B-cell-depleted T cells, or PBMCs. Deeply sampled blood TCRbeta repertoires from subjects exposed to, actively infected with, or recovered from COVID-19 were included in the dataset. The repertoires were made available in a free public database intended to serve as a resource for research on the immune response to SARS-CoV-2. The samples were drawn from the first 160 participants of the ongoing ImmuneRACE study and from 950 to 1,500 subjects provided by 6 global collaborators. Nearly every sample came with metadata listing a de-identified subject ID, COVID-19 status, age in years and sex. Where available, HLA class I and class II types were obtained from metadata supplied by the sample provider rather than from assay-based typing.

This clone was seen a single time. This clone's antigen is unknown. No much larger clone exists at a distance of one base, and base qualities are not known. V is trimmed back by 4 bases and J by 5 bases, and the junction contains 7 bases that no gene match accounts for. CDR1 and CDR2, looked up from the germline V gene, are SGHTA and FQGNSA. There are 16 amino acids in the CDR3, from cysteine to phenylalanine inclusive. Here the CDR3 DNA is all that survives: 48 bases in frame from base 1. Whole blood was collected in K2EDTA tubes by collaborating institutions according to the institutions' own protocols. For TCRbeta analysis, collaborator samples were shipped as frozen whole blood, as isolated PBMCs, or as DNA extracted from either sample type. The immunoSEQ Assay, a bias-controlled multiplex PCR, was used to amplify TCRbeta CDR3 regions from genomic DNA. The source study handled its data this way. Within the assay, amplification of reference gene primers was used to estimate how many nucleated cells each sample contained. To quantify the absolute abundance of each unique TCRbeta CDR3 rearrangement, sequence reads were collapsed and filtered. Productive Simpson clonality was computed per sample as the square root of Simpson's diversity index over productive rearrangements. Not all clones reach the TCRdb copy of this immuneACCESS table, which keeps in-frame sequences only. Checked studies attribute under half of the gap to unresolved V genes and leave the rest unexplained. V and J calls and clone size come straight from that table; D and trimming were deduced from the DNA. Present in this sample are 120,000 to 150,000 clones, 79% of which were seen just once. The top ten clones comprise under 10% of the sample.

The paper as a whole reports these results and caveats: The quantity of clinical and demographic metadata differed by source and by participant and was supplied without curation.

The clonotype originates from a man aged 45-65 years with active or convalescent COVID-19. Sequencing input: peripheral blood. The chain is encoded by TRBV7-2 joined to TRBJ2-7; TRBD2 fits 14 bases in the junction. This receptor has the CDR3 CASSSPGLAGAHEQYF. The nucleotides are TGTGCCAGCAGCTCCCCGGGACTAGCGGGGGCCCACGAGCAGTACTTC.